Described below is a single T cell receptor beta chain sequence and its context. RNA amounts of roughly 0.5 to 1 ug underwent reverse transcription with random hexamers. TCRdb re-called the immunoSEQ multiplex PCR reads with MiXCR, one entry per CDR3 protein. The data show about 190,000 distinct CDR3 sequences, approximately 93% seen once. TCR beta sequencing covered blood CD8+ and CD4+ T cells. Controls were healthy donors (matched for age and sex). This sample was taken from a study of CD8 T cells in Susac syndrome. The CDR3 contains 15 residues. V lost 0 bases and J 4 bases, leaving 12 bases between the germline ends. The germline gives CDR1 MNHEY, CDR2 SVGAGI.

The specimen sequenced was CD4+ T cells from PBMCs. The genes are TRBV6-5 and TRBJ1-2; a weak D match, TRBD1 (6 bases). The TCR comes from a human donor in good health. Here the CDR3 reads CASSYSPTGFYGYTF. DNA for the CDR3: TGTGCCAGCAGTTACTCGCCTACAGGGTTCTATGGCTACACCTTC.